This T cell receptor beta chain was retrieved from a study of T cell repertoires in cytomegalovirus infection (dated by TCRdb to between 2018 and 2020). Regarding the research as a whole: The peptide stimulations were aimed at well-studied HLA-B-restricted epitopes as well as recently identified HLA-C-restricted CMV epitopes, whose presentation resists viral immunomodulation. Because public TCR beta signatures pointed to carriage of CMV infection together with the matching HLA type, the HLA type of each donor mattered for the analysis.

Findings and caveats that apply to the study as a whole: Carriers of CMV infection plus the relevant HLA type were discriminated by the cumulative frequency of public TCR beta family members in the study cohort and in an independent approximately 350-donor cohort. In the ex vivo response, HLA-C-restricted CMV-specific TCR beta clonotypes were dominant, and in two of eight donors the single most frequent clonotype came from this HLA-C-restricted group.

Reading the label with the study, this specimen's treatment or condition is: in vitro stimulation with specific CMV peptide epitopes to enrich CMV-specific T cells. TCRdb shows the sequencer as Illumina HiSeq 1500. TCRdb cleaned the public reads at Q25 with fastp, built clones with MiXCR and kept in-frame beta chains. Here each entry gathers all rows of one CDR3 protein and keeps the most common genes and DNA. The sample includes about 920,000 distinct CDR3 sequences, with less than 35% observed a single time. The ten most abundant clones make up roughly 13% of the sample. Regarding this clonotype: Its binding antigen is unknown. No base-level quality is on record; no much larger clone is a single base apart.

The germline V gene gives CDR1 as ENHRY and CDR2 as SYGVKD. Germline trimming: 2 bases from V, 2 bases from J; junction bases outside gene matches: 7. The CDR3 has 16 amino acids, counting the end cysteine and phenylalanine. Only the CDR3 part of the read is kept: 48 bases, read in frame from the first base. Sample: cultured CD8+ T cells from PBMCs, taken from culture after CMV antigen stimulation. The receptor's source is a human donor in good health (CMV status not recorded). Some clones in this sample may be carry-over from other donors' samples. The rearranged segments are TRBV10-3 and TRBJ2-3, with 7 bases matching TRBD1. The DNA sequence is given as TGTGCCATCAGTGAGGGGACAGCGCTAAACACAGATACGCAGTATTTT. Translation gives CAISEGTALNTDTQYF.